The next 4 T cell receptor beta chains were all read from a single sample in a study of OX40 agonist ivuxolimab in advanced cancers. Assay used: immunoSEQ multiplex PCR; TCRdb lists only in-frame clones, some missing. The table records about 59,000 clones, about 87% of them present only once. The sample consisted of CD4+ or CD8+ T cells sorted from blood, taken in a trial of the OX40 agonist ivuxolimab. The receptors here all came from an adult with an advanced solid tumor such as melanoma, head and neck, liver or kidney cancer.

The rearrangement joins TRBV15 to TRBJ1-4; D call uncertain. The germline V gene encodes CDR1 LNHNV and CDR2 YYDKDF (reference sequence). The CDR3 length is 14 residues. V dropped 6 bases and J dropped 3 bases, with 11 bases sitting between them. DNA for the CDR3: TGTGCCACCAGAAGTGACGGGCCTAATGAAAAACTGTTTTTT. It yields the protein CATRSDGPNEKLFF.

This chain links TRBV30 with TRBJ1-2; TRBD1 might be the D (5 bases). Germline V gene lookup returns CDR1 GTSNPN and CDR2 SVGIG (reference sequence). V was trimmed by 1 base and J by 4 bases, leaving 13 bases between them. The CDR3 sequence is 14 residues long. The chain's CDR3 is CAWSGDGESYGYTF. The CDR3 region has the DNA TGTGCCTGGAGTGGGGACGGAGAAAGCTATGGCTACACCTTC. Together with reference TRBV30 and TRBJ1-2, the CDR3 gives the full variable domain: SQTIHQWPATLVQPVGSPLSLECTVEGTSNPNLYWYRQAAGRGLQLLFYSVGIGQISSEVPQNLSASRPQDRQFILSSKKLLLSDSGFYLCAWSGDGESYGYTFGSGTRLTVV.

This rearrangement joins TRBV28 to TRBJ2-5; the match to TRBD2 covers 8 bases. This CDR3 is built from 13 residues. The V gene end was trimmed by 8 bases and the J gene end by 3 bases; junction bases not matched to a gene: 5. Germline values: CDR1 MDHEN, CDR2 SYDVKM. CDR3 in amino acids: CASRAGGEETQYF. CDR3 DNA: TGTGCCAGCCGCGCGGGGGGAGAAGAGACCCAGTACTTC.

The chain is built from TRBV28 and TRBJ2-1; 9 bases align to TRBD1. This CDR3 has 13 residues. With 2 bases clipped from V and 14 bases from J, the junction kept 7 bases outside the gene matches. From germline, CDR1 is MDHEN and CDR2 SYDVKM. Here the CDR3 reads CASSLNRWTGEFF. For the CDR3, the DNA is TGTGCCAGCAGTTTAAATCGGTGGACAGGGGAGTTCTTC.